This T cell receptor beta chain was profiled in a study of shared T cell receptors in the human thymus (dated by TCRdb to the early 2020s). Context from the whole study: The study examined how self-reactive, shared T-cell receptor alpha chains are generated in the human thymus.

CDR1 and CDR2 were assigned from the germline V gene as MDHEN and SYDVKM. Inclusive of the bounding cysteine and phenylalanine, the CDR3 is 12 residues long. The retained sequence is limited to the CDR3, 36 bases, with the frame set at the first base. Trimming accounts for 4 bases at V and 6 bases at J, while the number of junction bases matched to no gene is 2. Library creation used the immunoSEQ multiplex PCR assay. TCRdb stores this immuneACCESS table with in-frame sequences only. Part of the clones is absent; in the studies checked, under half of the shortfall reflects unresolved V genes, and no reason is known for the rest. In all, the sample holds 650,000 to 950,000 clones, and 80% to 90% of those were seen once. The ten largest make up 0.008% to 0.011% of the sample. In its sample, this clone was seen once. What antigen it recognizes has not been identified. No base quality information exists; no much larger clone differs at one position.

These data also featured in a second study, about human thymus T cells. The second source states: The donors were immunologically healthy infants in Finland who had open corrective cardiac surgery for congenital heart defects. Thymus tissue was collected as surgical resects that were removed during corrective cardiac surgery. Usage of V and J gene segments appeared to be biased in both the thymic and the peripheral blood repertoires. Highly overlapping thymic TCR repertoires among unrelated individuals were reported in the related research. The study characterized TCR alpha and beta repertoires from fewer than ten infant thymus samples and a few related peripheral blood samples. The infant donors were roughly 7 to 250 days old, and the cohort included five to seven males and a couple of females. Thymocytes were released mechanically from tissue and stored at -70 °C as pellets of roughly 9.5-32 million cells. A QIAsymphony instrument was used to extract genomic DNA from the frozen cell pellets. TCRB and TCRAD loci were amplified from a standardized quantity of quality-controlled genomic DNA using the immunoSEQ multiplex PCR assay. The amplicons spanned the V(D)J region and were long enough to cover the CDR3 and allow V and J genes to be identified. Through the commercial immunoSEQ service, the amplicons were sequenced on an Illumina platform. Corrections for primer bias and sequencing errors followed previously described methods, while TCRAD and TCRB definitions were based on the IMGT database. Analysis of the repertoires was done with immunoSEQ Analyzer 3.0 and VDJTools and included basic statistics, V/J segment usage, diversity estimates, rarefaction and pairwise overlap. To estimate diversity, the Chao1, ChaoE, Efron-Thisted, Shannon and inverse Simpson indices were applied, and diversity was also estimated on datasets down-sampled to the smallest sample. Repertoire overlap was assessed by strict matching of CDR3 nucleotide sequence, V gene and J gene, and clustering was done by Jaccard-based multidimensional scaling. On average, thymus samples gave 800,000 or so unique TCRB clonotypes, whereas blood samples gave roughly 80,000.

The chain is assembled from TRBV28 and TRBJ1-2, with TRBD1 matching 7 junction bases. The source material was thymocytes. The receptor's source is a girl less than two years old with a congenital heart defect. Donor details come from another sample of the same person, matched by shared clones. The CDR3 protein is CASSSQGDGYTF. The base sequence is TGTGCCAGCAGTTCCCAGGGGGATGGCTACACCTTC.